The present entry profiles one T cell receptor (beta chain) with its context. This clone was counted once. There is no known antigen for this receptor. No much larger clone is present one base from it, and per-base qualities are unavailable. This record comes from a study of OX40 agonist ivuxolimab in advanced cancers. Study-level background: Ivuxolimab was an agonistic, fully human IgG2 monoclonal antibody directed against OX40 (CD134), a costimulatory receptor. Intravenous ivuxolimab was administered to patients every 2 weeks at six dose levels: 0.01, 0.1, 0.3, 1.5, 3 and 10 mg/kg. Of the approximately 50 patients in dose escalation, 19 had hepatocellular carcinoma, some 15 had melanoma, 9 had renal cell carcinoma and 9 had head and neck cancer. In the dose-escalation cohort, 82.7% of patients were male, and the mean age was roughly 60 years, with a range of about 23 to 85. Prior anti-PD-1, anti-PD-L1 or anti-CTLA-4 therapy was permitted, and checkpoint inhibitors had been received by about 36% of dose-escalation patients. Partial responses occurred in three dose-escalation patients, of whom one had hepatocellular carcinoma and two had cutaneous melanoma. Peripheral TCRbeta sequencing aimed to test whether ivuxolimab altered TCR sequence diversity and caused clonal T-cell expansion. The paper covers the monotherapy dose-escalation part of the phase I ivuxolimab trial, which included N ≈ 50 patients. Broader findings and caveats from the paper: After ivuxolimab, CD8+ T cells had more expanded clones than CD4+ T cells on average. Partial responders in the 0.1-3.0 mg/kg groups had among the lowest normalized peripheral clonal expansion, especially among CD8+ T cells. The antigen specificity of the peripheral T cells that underwent clonal expansion was not determined. Low levels of normalized T-cell clonal expansion were also seen in some nonresponding patients. At doses of 0.1 to 3.0 mg/kg, clonal expansion of both CD4+ and CD8+ blood T cells was observed from baseline to week 6.

Based on the germline V gene, the CDR1 and CDR2 sequences are MRHNA and SNTAGT. Inclusive of the bounding cysteine and phenylalanine, the CDR3 is 15 residues long. The CDR3 DNA has 45 bases and is translated from base 1. The germline V and J ends show losses of 3 bases and 2 bases respectively, and no gene match explains 3 bases of the junction. Genomic DNA was extracted from sorted cells for sequencing of the TCRbeta CDR3 region. TCRbeta CDR3 regions were sequenced using the immunoSEQ Assay. The table was pulled from immuneACCESS by TCRdb, which kept in-frame rearrangements only. Such tables lose some clones; where checked, under half of the loss comes from unresolved V genes, and the rest has no known cause. The sample table lists 55,000 to 65,000 clones, 84% of them with a count of one. The ten biggest clones cover over 2% of the sample. The trial excluded patients who had a history of autoimmune disease or were on systemic immunosuppression. Peripheral blood for TCR sequencing was collected from all dose cohorts at baseline, on cycle 4 day 1, and on cycle 7 day 1. The samples were drawn from a first-in-human, open-label, multicenter phase I dose-escalation trial of ivuxolimab. The trial enrolled adults with locally advanced or metastatic head and neck squamous cell, hepatocellular, melanoma or renal cell carcinoma. Before TCR sequencing, CD4+ and CD8+ T cells were separately sorted from peripheral blood.

The sequencing used CD4+ or CD8+ T cells sorted from blood, collected in a trial of the OX40 agonist ivuxolimab. Rearrangement joined TRBV6-4 to TRBJ2-3, with 9 bases matching TRBD1. This TCR came from an adult with an advanced solid tumor such as melanoma, head and neck, liver or kidney cancer. The CDR3 sequence is CASSEGQGLTDTQYF. The sequence in DNA is TGTGCCAGCAGTGAGGGACAGGGACTCACAGATACGCAGTATTTT.